These 10 T cell receptor beta chains originate from one sample sequenced in a study of blood T cell repertoires in COVID-19. Profiling relied on immunoSEQ multiplex PCR, and the TCRdb table lists in-frame clones only, not all of them. This repertoire shows approximately 200,000 clones, approximately 81% found once; its top ten account for approximately 18%. Sequencing used PBMCs or T cells enriched from blood (not recorded which). These receptors originate from a man in his forties who had recovered from COVID-19.

The chain joins TRBV7-3 to TRBJ2-2; perhaps TRBD1 as D (6 bases). The germline gives CDR1 SGHTA, CDR2 FQGTGA. V lost 5 bases, J lost 4 bases, and 11 bases lay in between. The CDR3 extends over 14 amino acids. The CDR3 protein is CASSAQGPTGELFF. CDR3 DNA sequence: TGTGCCAGCAGCGCGCAGGGGCCCACCGGGGAGCTGTTTTTT.

V gene TRBV5-1 combines with J gene TRBJ1-5; TRBD1 agrees at 9 bases. The length of the CDR3 is 14 residues. The germline CDR1 and CDR2 sequences are SGHRS and YFSETQ. J lost 4 bases, V lost 2 bases, and 1 base had no gene match. The CDR3 protein is CASSLQGANQPQHF. CDR3 nucleotide sequence: TGCGCCAGCAGCTTACAGGGGGCGAATCAGCCCCAGCATTTT.

The genes are TRBV14 and TRBJ2-1; 10 bases agree with TRBD2. CDR1 and CDR2 from the germline V gene are SGHDN and FVKESK. This CDR3 has 18 residues. V lost 5 bases, J lost 8 bases, and 18 bases stayed unmatched. The CDR3 DNA sequence: TGTGCCAGCAGCTCCGCTAGCGGGAGTTGGAACCGTGGCGATGAGCAGTTCTTC. Amino acids: CASSSASGSWNRGDEQFF.

This chain connects TRBV7-9 to TRBJ2-7; a weak D match, TRBD2 (7 bases). The germline CDR1 and CDR2 sequences are SEHNR and FQNEAQ (reference sequence). Deletions cut 1 base from V and 3 bases from J, with 10 bases between. The CDR3 sequence is 14 residues long. The chain's CDR3 is CASSLEGGIYEQYF. CDR3 DNA sequence: TGTGCCAGCAGCTTAGAGGGGGGGATCTACGAGCAGTACTTC.

V and J are TRBV6-2 or TRBV6-3 and TRBJ2-7; 13 nucleotides line up with TRBD2. Unmatched junction bases numbered 11, after V lost 2 bases and J lost 4 bases. The CDR3 covers 18 residues. CDR1 is MNHEY, CDR2 SVGEGT, per germline. CDR3 residues: CASSYAGLAGKRRYEQYF. The CDR3 coding sequence is TGTGCCAGCAGTTACGCGGGACTAGCGGGGAAGAGGAGGTACGAGCAGTACTTC.

This rearrangement joins TRBV15 to TRBJ2-7; tentatively, D is TRBD2 (6 bases). The germline V gene has CDR1 LNHNV and CDR2 YYDKDF (reference sequence). V shed 3 bases and J shed 2 bases, with 17 bases lying between them. The CDR3 is 16 residues long. CDR3 in amino acids: CATSRGLSGTAYEQYF. In DNA form, the CDR3 reads TGTGCCACCAGCAGGGGACTGAGCGGAACAGCCTACGAGCAGTACTTC.

The chain is built from TRBV5-1 and TRBJ2-7; 10 nucleotides agree with TRBD2. Germline V CDR1 and CDR2: SGHRS, YFSETQ. V lost 1 base and J lost 4; bases outside the gene matches: 8. The CDR3 has 16 residues. The CDR3 sequence: CASSLLAGGARYEQYF. The CDR3 DNA is TGCGCCAGCAGCTTGTTAGCGGGAGGAGCTCGTTACGAGCAGTACTTC.

The gene calls are TRBV5-4 and TRBJ2-3; D perhaps matches TRBD1 (7 bases). The germline V gene encodes CDR1 SGHNT and CDR2 YYREEE (reference sequence). This CDR3 spans 15 amino acids. The germline V and J ends were trimmed by 4 bases and 5 bases, with 17 bases remaining between them. CDR3 amino acids: CASSLGGQSVDTQYF. The CDR3 DNA is TGTGCCAGCAGCCTGGGGGGACAGTCGGTAGATACGCAGTATTTT.

V and J are TRBV6-2 or TRBV6-3 and TRBJ2-1; a weak D match, TRBD1 (5 bases). The CDR3 covers 14 residues. The germline CDR1 and CDR2 sequences are MNHEY and SVGEGT. The V end was cut by 2 bases, the J end by 16 bases, with 21 bases between. As DNA, the CDR3 is TGTGCCAGCAGTTACACCGACAGCTACGGAAGGTCTTTCTTC. Its protein product is CASSYTDSYGRSFF.

The chain combines TRBV9 with TRBJ2-3, with 8 bases matching TRBD1. With V trimmed by 0 bases and J by 1 base, 1 base remained unmatched. Germline CDR1 is SGDLS and CDR2 is YYNGEE. This CDR3 is 15 amino acids long. CDR3 region: CASSVGTGRTDTQYF. In DNA form, the CDR3 reads TGTGCCAGCAGCGTAGGGACAGGGCGCACAGATACGCAGTATTTT.